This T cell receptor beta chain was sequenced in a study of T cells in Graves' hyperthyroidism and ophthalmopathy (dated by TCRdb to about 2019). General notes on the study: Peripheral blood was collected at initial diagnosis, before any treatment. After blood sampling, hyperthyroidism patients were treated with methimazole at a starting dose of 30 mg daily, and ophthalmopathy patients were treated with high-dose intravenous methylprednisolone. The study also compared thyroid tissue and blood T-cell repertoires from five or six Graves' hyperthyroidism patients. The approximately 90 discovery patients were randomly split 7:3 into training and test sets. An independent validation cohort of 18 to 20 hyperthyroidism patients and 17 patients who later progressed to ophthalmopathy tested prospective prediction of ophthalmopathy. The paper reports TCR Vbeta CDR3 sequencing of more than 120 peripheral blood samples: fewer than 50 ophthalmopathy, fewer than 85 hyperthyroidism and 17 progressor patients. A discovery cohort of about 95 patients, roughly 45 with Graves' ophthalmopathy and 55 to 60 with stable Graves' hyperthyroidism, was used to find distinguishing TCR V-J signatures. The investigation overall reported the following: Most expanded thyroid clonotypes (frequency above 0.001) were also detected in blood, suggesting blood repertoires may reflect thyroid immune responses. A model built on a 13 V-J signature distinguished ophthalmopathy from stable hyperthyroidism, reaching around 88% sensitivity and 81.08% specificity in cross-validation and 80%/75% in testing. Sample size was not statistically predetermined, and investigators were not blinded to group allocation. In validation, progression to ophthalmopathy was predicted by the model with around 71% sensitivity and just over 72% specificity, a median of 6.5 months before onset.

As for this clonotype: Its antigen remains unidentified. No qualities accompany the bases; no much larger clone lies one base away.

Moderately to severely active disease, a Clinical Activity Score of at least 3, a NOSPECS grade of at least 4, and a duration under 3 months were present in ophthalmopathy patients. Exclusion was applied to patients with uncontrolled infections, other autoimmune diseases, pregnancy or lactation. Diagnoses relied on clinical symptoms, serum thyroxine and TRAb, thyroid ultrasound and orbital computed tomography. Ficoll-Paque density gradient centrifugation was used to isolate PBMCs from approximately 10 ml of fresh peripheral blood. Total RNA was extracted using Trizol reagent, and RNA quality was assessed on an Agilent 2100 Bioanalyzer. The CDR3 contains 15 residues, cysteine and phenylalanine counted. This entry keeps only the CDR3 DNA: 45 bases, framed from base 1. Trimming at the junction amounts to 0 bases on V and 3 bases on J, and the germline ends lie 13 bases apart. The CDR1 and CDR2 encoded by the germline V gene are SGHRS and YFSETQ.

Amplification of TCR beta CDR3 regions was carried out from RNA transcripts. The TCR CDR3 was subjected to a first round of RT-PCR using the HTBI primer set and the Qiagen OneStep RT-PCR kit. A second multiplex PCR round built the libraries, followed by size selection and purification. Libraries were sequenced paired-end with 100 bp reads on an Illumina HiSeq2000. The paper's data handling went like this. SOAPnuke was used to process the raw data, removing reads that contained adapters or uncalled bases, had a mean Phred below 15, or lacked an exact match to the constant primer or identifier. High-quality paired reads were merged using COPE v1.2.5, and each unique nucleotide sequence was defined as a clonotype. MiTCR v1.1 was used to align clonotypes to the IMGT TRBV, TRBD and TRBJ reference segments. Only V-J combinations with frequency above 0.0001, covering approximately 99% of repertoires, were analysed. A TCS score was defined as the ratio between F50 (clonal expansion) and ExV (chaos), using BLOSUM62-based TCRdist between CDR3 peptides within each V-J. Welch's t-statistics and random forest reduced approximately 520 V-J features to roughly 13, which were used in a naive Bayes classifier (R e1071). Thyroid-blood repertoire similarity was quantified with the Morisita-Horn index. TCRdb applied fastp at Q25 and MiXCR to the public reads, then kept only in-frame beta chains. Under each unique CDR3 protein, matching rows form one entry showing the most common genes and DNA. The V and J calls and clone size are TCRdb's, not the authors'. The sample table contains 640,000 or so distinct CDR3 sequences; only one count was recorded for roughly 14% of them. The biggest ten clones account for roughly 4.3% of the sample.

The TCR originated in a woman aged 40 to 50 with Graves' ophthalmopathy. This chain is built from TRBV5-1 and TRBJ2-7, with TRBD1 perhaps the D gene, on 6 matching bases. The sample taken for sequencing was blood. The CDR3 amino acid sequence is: CASSLDLQDSYEQYF. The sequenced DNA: TGCGCCAGCAGCTTGGACCTTCAGGACAGCTACGAGCAGTACTTC.